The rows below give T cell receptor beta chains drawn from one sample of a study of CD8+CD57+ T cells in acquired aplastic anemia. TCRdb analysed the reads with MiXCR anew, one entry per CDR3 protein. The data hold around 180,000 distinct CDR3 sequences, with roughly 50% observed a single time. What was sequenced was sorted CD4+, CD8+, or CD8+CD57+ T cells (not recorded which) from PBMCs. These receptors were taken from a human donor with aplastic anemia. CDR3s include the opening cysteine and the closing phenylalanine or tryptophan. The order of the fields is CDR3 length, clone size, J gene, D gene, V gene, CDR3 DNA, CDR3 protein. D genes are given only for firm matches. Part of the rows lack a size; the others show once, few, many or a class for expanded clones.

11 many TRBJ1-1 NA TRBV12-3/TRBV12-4 TGTGCCAGCAGTTTGGGGGGTGAAGCTTTCTTT CASSLGGEAFF
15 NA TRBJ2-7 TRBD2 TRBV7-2 TGTGCCAGCAGCCGCGTAGCGGGAGTGACCTACGAGCAGTACTTC CASSRVAGVTYEQYF
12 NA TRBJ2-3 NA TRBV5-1 TGCGCCAGCAGCGACGACACAGATACGCAGTATTTT CASSDDTDTQYF
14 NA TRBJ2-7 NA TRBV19 TGTGCCAGTAGTACCGGACCGGGCGTCTACGAGCAGTACTTC CASSTGPGVYEQYF
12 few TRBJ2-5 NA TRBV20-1 TGCAGTGCTAGGGGCAGGGGAGAGACCCAGTACTTC CSARGRGETQYF
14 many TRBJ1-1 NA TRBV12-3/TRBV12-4 TGTGCCAGCAGTTTTTTCAGGGGAGCGGGAGAAGCTTTCTTT CASSFFRGAGEAFF
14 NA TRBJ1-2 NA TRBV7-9 TGTGCCAGCAGCTCCGGGATGGGGACGACTGGCTACACCTTC CASSSGMGTTGYTF
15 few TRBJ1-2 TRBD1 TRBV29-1 TGCAGCGTTGAAGGACAGGGGGATTCTTTCGGTGGCTACACCTTC CSVEGQGDSFGGYTF
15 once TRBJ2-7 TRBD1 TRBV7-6 TGTGCCAGCAGCTTAGAGGCCGGGACAGCTGGCGAGCAGTACTTC CASSLEAGTAGEQYF
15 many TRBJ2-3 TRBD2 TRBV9 TGTGCCAGCAGCAACCGACTAGCGAGCACAGATACGCAGTATTTT CASSNRLASTDTQYF
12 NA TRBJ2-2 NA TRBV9 TGTGCCAGCAGCCGGAGGACCGGGGAGCTGTTTTTT CASSRRTGELFF
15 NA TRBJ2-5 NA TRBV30 TGTGCCTGGAGTAGGGGACGGGGAAGGGGGGAGACCCAGTACTTC CAWSRGRGRGETQYF
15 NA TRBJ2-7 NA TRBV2 TGTGCCAGCAGTGAACAGGGGTCTTCCACCTACGAGCAGTACTTC CASSEQGSSTYEQYF
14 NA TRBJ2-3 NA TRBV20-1 TGCAGTGCTAGCGACTACGACTTAACAGATACGCAGTATTTT CSASDYDLTDTQYF
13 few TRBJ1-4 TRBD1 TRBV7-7 TGTGCCAGCTCTACAGGGGTCCATGAAAAACTGTTTTTT CASSTGVHEKLFF
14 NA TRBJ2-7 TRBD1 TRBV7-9 TGTGCCAGCAGCAGGGGGACAGAGCGCTACGAGCAGTACTTC CASSRGTERYEQYF
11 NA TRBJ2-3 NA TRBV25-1 TGTGCCAGCAGGGGGGCAGATACGCAGTATTTT CASRGADTQYF
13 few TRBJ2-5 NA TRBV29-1 TGCAGCGCCGCGGGGCAGGCGAAAGAGACCCAGTACTTC CSAAGQAKETQYF
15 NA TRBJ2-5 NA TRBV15 TGTGCCACCAGCAGAGATATAGGGAGCCAAGAGACCCAGTACTTC CATSRDIGSQETQYF
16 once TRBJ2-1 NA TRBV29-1 TGCAGCGTTGGTGTGTCAGGGCTAAATTCATACAATGAGCAGTTCTTC CSVGVSGLNSYNEQFF
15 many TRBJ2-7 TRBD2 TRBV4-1 TGCGCCAGCAGCCCGGGACTAGCGGGGGGGCGGGAGCAGTACTTC CASSPGLAGGREQYF
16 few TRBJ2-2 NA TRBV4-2 TGTGCCAGCAGCCGCCTTAGGGGTTTGAACACCGGGGAGCTGTTTTTT CASSRLRGLNTGELFF
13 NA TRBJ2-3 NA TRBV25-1 TGTGCCAGCAGTGAATCCCGCGGGCATACGCAGTATTTT CASSESRGHTQYF
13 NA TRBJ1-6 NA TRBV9 TGTGCCAGCACCCCCGGGGAGAATTCACCCCTCCACTTT CASTPGENSPLHF
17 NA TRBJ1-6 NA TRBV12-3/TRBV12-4 TGTGCCAGCAGTCCGACAGCCCCGGTCGGCTATAATTCACCCCTCCACTTT CASSPTAPVGYNSPLHF
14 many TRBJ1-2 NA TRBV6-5 TGTGCCAGCAGTTACCGCCAGGGGTCCCATGGCTACACCTTC CASSYRQGSHGYTF